These T cell receptor beta chains were read from a single sample in a study of early T cells in non-severe SARS-CoV-2 infection. One entry per CDR3 protein results from TCRdb running MiXCR on the 5' RACE reads. The sample yields some 60,000 distinct CDR3 sequences, 8% to 10% seen once. Sequenced sample: whole blood. The receptors derive from an adult who was a healthcare worker with PCR-confirmed SARS-CoV-2 infection or an uninfected control (not recorded which). CDR3s include the opening cysteine and the closing phenylalanine or tryptophan. A D gene is named only where the DNA matches it firmly. The size entry is marked missing in some rows and otherwise reads once, few, many or a size class.

d_gene: -; abundance: many; v_gene: TRBV6-1; j_gene: TRBJ2-7; CDR3nt: TGTGCCAGCAGTGAAGCATGGGAGCAGTACTTC; CDR3aa: CASSEAWEQYF
d_gene: TRBD1; abundance: few; v_gene: TRBV7-2; j_gene: TRBJ1-5; CDR3nt: TGTGCCAGCAGCCCCCCGGGACAGGGGGCAGGGTGGCAGCCCCAGCATTTT; CDR3aa: CASSPPGQGAGWQPQHF
d_gene: -; abundance: few; v_gene: TRBV18; j_gene: TRBJ2-3; CDR3nt: TGTGCCAGCTCACCTCAGGGACGGAGCACAGATACGCAGTATTTT; CDR3aa: CASSPQGRSTDTQYF
d_gene: TRBD2; abundance: many; v_gene: TRBV9; j_gene: TRBJ2-1; CDR3nt: TGTGCCAGCACCCAGCTAGCGGGAGTAGCTGAGCAGTTCTTC; CDR3aa: CASTQLAGVAEQFF
d_gene: -; abundance: few; v_gene: TRBV6-2/TRBV6-3; j_gene: TRBJ2-7; CDR3nt: TGTGCCAGCAGTTACCAGGGACTCTTCTACGAGCAGTACTTC; CDR3aa: CASSYQGLFYEQYF
d_gene: TRBD2; abundance: many; v_gene: TRBV14; j_gene: TRBJ2-1; CDR3nt: TGTGCCAGCAGCCAGGGACTAGCGGGAGATGAGCAGTTCTTC; CDR3aa: CASSQGLAGDEQFF
d_gene: -; abundance: many; v_gene: TRBV7-6; j_gene: TRBJ2-3; CDR3nt: TGTGCCAGCAGCCGTACAGGGATGTCAGATACGCAGTATTTT; CDR3aa: CASSRTGMSDTQYF
d_gene: -; abundance: many; v_gene: TRBV6-4; j_gene: TRBJ2-7; CDR3nt: TGTGCCAGCAATCGCCCTGACTACTACGAGCAGTACTTC; CDR3aa: CASNRPDYYEQYF
d_gene: -; abundance: many; v_gene: TRBV9; j_gene: TRBJ2-3; CDR3nt: TGTGCCAGCAGCGTAGTTAGTCATAGCACAGATACGCAGTATTTT; CDR3aa: CASSVVSHSTDTQYF
d_gene: TRBD1; abundance: many; v_gene: TRBV30; j_gene: TRBJ1-6; CDR3nt: TGTGCCTGGAGTGGAGGACAGGCCGCTAGCTCCTATAATTCACCCCTCCACTTT; CDR3aa: CAWSGGQAASSYNSPLHF
d_gene: TRBD1; abundance: few; v_gene: TRBV6-5; j_gene: TRBJ1-2; CDR3nt: TGTGCCAGCAGTTACTCGCCGTGGGACAGTGCTAATTATGGCTACACCTTC; CDR3aa: CASSYSPWDSANYGYTF
d_gene: -; abundance: -; v_gene: TRBV29-1; j_gene: TRBJ2-7; CDR3nt: TGCAGCGTTGTAGTGCAGTCCTACGAGCAGTACTTC; CDR3aa: CSVVVQSYEQYF
d_gene: -; abundance: -; v_gene: TRBV20-1; j_gene: TRBJ2-3; CDR3nt: TGCAGTGCTCATATCGCGGAGGATACGCAGTATTTT; CDR3aa: CSAHIAEDTQYF
d_gene: -; abundance: -; v_gene: TRBV6-7; j_gene: TRBJ2-1; CDR3nt: TGTGCCAGCAGTCCACTAGCAGGTGGCAATGAGCAGTTCTTC; CDR3aa: CASSPLAGGNEQFF
d_gene: TRBD1; abundance: many; v_gene: TRBV15; j_gene: TRBJ2-2; CDR3nt: TGTGCCACCAGAACCGGGACAGGGAACACCGGGGAGCTGTTTTTT; CDR3aa: CATRTGTGNTGELFF
d_gene: -; abundance: many; v_gene: TRBV6-5; j_gene: TRBJ1-3; CDR3nt: TGTGCCAGCAGTTTTGGGGTTGGAAACACCATATATTTT; CDR3aa: CASSFGVGNTIYF
d_gene: -; abundance: many; v_gene: TRBV12-3/TRBV12-4; j_gene: TRBJ2-1; CDR3nt: TGTGCCAGCAGAGAGACCGGAGCCGGCAATGAGCAGTTCTTC; CDR3aa: CASRETGAGNEQFF
d_gene: -; abundance: few; v_gene: TRBV2; j_gene: TRBJ1-6; CDR3nt: TGTGCCAGCAGGAATTATAATTCACCCCTCCACTTT; CDR3aa: CASRNYNSPLHF
d_gene: -; abundance: many; v_gene: TRBV29-1; j_gene: TRBJ2-5; CDR3nt: TGCAGCGTTCCCACAGGGATAGAGACCCAGTACTTC; CDR3aa: CSVPTGIETQYF
d_gene: -; abundance: many; v_gene: TRBV4-3; j_gene: TRBJ2-6; CDR3nt: TGCGCCAGCAGCCAAGGGGCAGGAACCCCTGGGGCCAACGTCCTGACTTTC; CDR3aa: CASSQGAGTPGANVLTF
d_gene: -; abundance: few; v_gene: TRBV4-2; j_gene: TRBJ1-2; CDR3nt: TGTGCCAGCAGCCAAGATCGGGACGGGGGCTATGGCTACACCTTC; CDR3aa: CASSQDRDGGYGYTF
d_gene: -; abundance: few; v_gene: TRBV28; j_gene: TRBJ2-7; CDR3nt: TGTGCCAGCAGCTACGACGGATCCTACGAGCAGTACTTC; CDR3aa: CASSYDGSYEQYF
d_gene: -; abundance: many; v_gene: TRBV24-1; j_gene: TRBJ2-4; CDR3nt: TGTGCCACCAGTGACCGAAACAGAGCCAAAAACATTCAGTACTTC; CDR3aa: CATSDRNRAKNIQYF
d_gene: -; abundance: few; v_gene: TRBV25-1; j_gene: TRBJ2-1; CDR3nt: TGTGCCAGCAGTGAAAGGGTTGAGCAGTTCTTC; CDR3aa: CASSERVEQFF
d_gene: -; abundance: -; v_gene: TRBV7-2; j_gene: TRBJ2-7; CDR3nt: TGTGCCAGCAGCTTCCCGGCTAGCTCTATAGGGGGTGAGCAGTACTTC; CDR3aa: CASSFPASSIGGEQYF
d_gene: TRBD1; abundance: -; v_gene: TRBV6-2/TRBV6-3; j_gene: TRBJ1-5; CDR3nt: TGTGCCAGCAGTTCCGCCGGTTACAGGGGAGATCAGCCCCAGCATTTT; CDR3aa: CASSSAGYRGDQPQHF
d_gene: TRBD1; abundance: many; v_gene: TRBV5-5; j_gene: TRBJ2-7; CDR3nt: TGTGCCAGCAGCTCAAGGGGGCTAGCTGACGACGAGCAGTACTTC; CDR3aa: CASSSRGLADDEQYF
d_gene: -; abundance: many; v_gene: TRBV7-3; j_gene: TRBJ2-1; CDR3nt: TGTGCCAGCAGCTTAACGTGGGAAGAAGAGCAGTTCTTC; CDR3aa: CASSLTWEEEQFF
d_gene: TRBD2; abundance: -; v_gene: TRBV7-3; j_gene: TRBJ2-2; CDR3nt: TGTGCCAGCAGCTTAGAACTAGCGGACGGGGAGCTGTTTTTT; CDR3aa: CASSLELADGELFF
d_gene: TRBD2; abundance: many; v_gene: TRBV6-2/TRBV6-3; j_gene: TRBJ2-7; CDR3nt: TGTGCCAGCAGTTACGCCCGGACTAGCGGTAACGAGCAGTACTTC; CDR3aa: CASSYARTSGNEQYF
d_gene: TRBD2; abundance: -; v_gene: TRBV11-2; j_gene: TRBJ2-7; CDR3nt: TGTGCCAGCAGCTTAGATTGGGGGCTAGCGGGAGGTTTTTTCTACGAGCAGTACTTC; CDR3aa: CASSLDWGLAGGFFYEQYF
d_gene: TRBD1; abundance: many; v_gene: TRBV19; j_gene: TRBJ1-5; CDR3nt: TGTGCCAGTAGTACAGACAGGGTTAGCAATCAGCCCCAGCATTTT; CDR3aa: CASSTDRVSNQPQHF
d_gene: -; abundance: -; v_gene: TRBV9; j_gene: TRBJ2-5; CDR3nt: TGTGCCAGCAACGGGGGACTTTTCCCGTGGGAGACCCAGTACTTC; CDR3aa: CASNGGLFPWETQYF